This TCR beta chain was documented in a study of blood T cell repertoires in COVID-19. About the study: Donors in the United States, Italy and Spain gave samples during acute or convalescent COVID-19.

The method was immunoSEQ multiplex PCR; TCRdb's version includes in-frame clones alone and lacks a portion of them. The table has just under 250,000 clones, approximately 90% seen once. The specimen sequenced was PBMCs or T cells enriched from blood (not recorded which). The TCR was taken from a woman aged 25 to 39 who had recovered from COVID-19.

This chain's CDR3 is CASSISGVDQPQHF. The CDR3 bases are TGTGCCAGTAGTATTTCAGGGGTCGATCAGCCCCAGCATTTT. This chain joins TRBV19 and TRBJ1-5, with TRBD1 as a possible D gene (6 bases). Trimming pared 3 bases from V and 5 bases from J, leaving 11 bases between. The CDR3 consists of 14 residues. Germline-derived CDR1 and CDR2 are LNHDA and SQIVND (reference sequence).